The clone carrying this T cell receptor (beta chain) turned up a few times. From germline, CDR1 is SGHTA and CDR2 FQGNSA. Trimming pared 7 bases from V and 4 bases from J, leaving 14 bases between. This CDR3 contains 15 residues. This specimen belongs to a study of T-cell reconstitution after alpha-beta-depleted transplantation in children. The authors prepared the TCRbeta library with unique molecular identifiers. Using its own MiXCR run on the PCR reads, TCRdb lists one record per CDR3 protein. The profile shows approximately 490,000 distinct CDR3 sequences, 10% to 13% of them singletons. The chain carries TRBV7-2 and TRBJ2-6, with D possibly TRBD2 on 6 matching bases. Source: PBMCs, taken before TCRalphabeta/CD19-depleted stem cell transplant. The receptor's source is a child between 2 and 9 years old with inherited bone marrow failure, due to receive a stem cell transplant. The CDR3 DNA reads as TGTGCCAGCACCCTAGGACTACCCGGGGCCAACGTCCTGACTTTC. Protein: CASTLGLPGANVLTF.